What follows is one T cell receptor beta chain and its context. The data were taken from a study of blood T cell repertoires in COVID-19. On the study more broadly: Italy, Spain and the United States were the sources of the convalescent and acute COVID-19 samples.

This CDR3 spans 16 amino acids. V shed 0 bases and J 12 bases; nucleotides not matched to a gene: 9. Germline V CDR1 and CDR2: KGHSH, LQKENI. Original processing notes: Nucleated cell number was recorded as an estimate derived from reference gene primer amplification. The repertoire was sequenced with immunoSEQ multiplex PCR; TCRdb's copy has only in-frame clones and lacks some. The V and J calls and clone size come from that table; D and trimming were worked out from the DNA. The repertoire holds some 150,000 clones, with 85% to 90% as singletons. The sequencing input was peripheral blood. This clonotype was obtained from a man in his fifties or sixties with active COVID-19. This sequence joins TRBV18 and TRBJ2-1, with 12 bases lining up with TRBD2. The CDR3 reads CASSPPLLAGGAGQFF. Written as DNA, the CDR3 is TGTGCCAGCTCACCACCGCTACTAGCGGGGGGAGCCGGGCAGTTCTTC.